The clone carrying this TCR beta chain was found once. The data derive from a study of T cell changes during pregnancy in multiple sclerosis. The CDR3 has 16 residues. The germline V gene has CDR1 MDHEN and CDR2 SYDVKM. V gave up 2 bases and J gave up 2 bases; unmatched junction bases: 4. Only in-frame clones appear in the TCRdb table, and some are missing; sequencing was by immunoSEQ multiplex PCR. The sample records fewer than 25,000 clones, about 90% being singletons. The material was CD4+ T cells from peripheral blood mononuclear cells, obtained in the third trimester of pregnancy. The receptor comes from a female donor in good health, enrolled as a control in a pregnancy study. The genes are TRBV28 and TRBJ1-4, with 8 positions matching TRBD1. The CDR3 DNA reads as TGTGCCAGCAGTTTACCCGGGACAGGTACTAATGAAAAACTGTTTTTT. It yields the protein CASSLPGTGTNEKLFF.